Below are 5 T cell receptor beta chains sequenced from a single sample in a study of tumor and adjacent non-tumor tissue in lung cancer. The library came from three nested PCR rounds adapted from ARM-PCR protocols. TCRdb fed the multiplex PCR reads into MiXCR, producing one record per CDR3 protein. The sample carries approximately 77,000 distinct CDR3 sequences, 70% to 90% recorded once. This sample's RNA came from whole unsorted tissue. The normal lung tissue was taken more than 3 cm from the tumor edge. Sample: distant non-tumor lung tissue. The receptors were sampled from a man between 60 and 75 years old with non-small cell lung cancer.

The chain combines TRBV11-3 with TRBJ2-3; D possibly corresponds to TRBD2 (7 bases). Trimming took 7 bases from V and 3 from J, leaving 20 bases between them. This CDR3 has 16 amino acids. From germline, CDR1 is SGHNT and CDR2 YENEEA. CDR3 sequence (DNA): TGTGCCAGCAAGTTAATCGCCGGGGGGCGGACAGATACGCAGTATTTT. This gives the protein CASKLIAGGRTDTQYF.

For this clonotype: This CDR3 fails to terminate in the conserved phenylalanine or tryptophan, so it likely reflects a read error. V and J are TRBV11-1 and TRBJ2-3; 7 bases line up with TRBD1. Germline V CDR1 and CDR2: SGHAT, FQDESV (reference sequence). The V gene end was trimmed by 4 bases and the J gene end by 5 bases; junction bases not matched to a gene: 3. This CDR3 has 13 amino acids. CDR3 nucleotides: TGTGCCAGCAGCTATCAGGGGGTAGATACGCAGTATGTT. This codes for CASSYQGVDTQYV.

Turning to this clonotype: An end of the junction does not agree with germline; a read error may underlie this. CDR3 amino acids: CASTLRDTTYERYF. The CDR3 DNA reads as TGTGCCAGCACCCTCCGGGACACGACCTACGAGCGGTACTTC. This chain joins TRBV6-6 and TRBJ2-7; the D gene is possibly TRBD1 (6 bases). Germline CDR1 and CDR2: MNHNY and SVGAGI (reference sequence). This CDR3 has 14 amino acids.

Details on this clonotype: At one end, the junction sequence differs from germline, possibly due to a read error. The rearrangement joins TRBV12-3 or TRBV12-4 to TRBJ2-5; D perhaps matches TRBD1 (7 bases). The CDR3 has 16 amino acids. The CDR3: CASCLGQGGFQEAQYF. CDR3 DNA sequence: TGTGCCAGCTGTTTAGGGCAGGGGGGTTTCCAAGAGGCCCAGTACTTC.

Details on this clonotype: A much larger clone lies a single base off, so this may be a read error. CDR3 sequence (DNA): TGCGCCAGCAGCTGTCAGCCCCAGCATTTT. It is translated as CASSCQPQHF. J is TRBJ1-5 and V is TRBV5-1; D remains ambiguous. The CDR3 contains 10 residues. From germline, CDR1 is SGHRS and CDR2 YFSETQ. Trimming removed 3 bases from V and 6 bases from J, with 1 base in between.